Shown below are 16 T cell receptor beta chains from a single sample sequenced in a study of control samples from healthy donors and cancer patients. Clones were sequenced by immunoSEQ multiplex PCR, and TCRdb holds only the in-frame ones, with some missing. The data show approximately 90,000 clones, 84% seen once. Sequencing was performed on PBMCs. These TCRs come from a man between 65 and 85 years old with lung cancer.

The chain employs TRBV5-1 and TRBJ1-2; 10 nucleotides line up with TRBD1. The CDR3 extends over 15 amino acids. Per germline, CDR1 SGHRS and CDR2 YFSETQ. Trimming removed 3 bases from V and 6 bases from J; junction bases left unmatched: 8. CDR3 nucleotide sequence: TGCGCCAGCAGCTCGGCGACAGGGGGCTTTAATGGCTACACCTTC. This gives the protein CASSSATGGFNGYTF.

The CDR3 region has the DNA TGCGCCAGCAGCCCACGCGGGGGGGGGAGTCAGCCCCAGCATTTT. It encodes CASSPRGGGSQPQHF. The chain uses TRBV5-1 and TRBJ1-5, with D maybe TRBD1 (5 bases). Germline CDR1 and CDR2: SGHRS and YFSETQ. Trimming left V 4 bases short and J 6 bases short, with 17 bases between. The CDR3 extends over 15 amino acids. The full variable domain, with the rest looked up from reference TRBV5-1 and TRBJ1-5, is KAGVTQTPRYLIKTRGQQVTLSCSPISGHRSVSWYQQTPGQGLQFLFEYFSETQRNKGNFPGRFSGRQFSNSRSEMNVSTLELGDSALYLCASSPRGGGSQPQHFGDGTRLSIL.

The chain carries TRBV12-5 and TRBJ2-1, with TRBD1 identical over 7 bases. V shed 0 bases, J shed 4 bases, and the junction held 6 bases outside the gene matches. This CDR3 contains 16 residues. CDR1 and CDR2 from the germline V gene are LGHNT and FRNRAP. The CDR3 DNA reads as TGTGCTAGTGGTTTGGTACCCGACAGGGTATACAATGAGCAGTTCTTC. Translated, it gives CASGLVPDRVYNEQFF.

The chain joins TRBV19 to TRBJ2-3; 7 nucleotides line up with TRBD2. The CDR3 has 14 residues. Germline CDR1 is LNHDA and CDR2 is SQIVND (reference sequence). V lost 6 bases and J lost 1; bases outside the gene matches: 4. In nucleotides, the CDR3 is TGTGCCAGTAGAAGTCGGGGGGGCACAGATACGCAGTATTTT. Its translation: CASRSRGGTDTQYF.

The chain uses TRBV28 and TRBJ1-5; no clear D gene. CDR1 MDHEN and CDR2 SYDVKM come from the germline V gene. The CDR3 runs to 16 residues. Trimming stripped 2 bases from V and 4 bases from J, with 15 bases between. This CDR3 reads CASSLRGGPRNQPQHF. Here the CDR3 DNA reads TGTGCCAGCAGTTTACGAGGTGGGCCTCGGAATCAGCCCCAGCATTTT.

This clone was seen a single time. In nucleotides, the CDR3 is TGTGCCAGCAGCCCGACAGGGAGCGTGGGCACAGATACGCAGTATTTT. Translating it yields CASSPTGSVGTDTQYF. The chain is built from TRBV5-4 and TRBJ2-3; 7 positions agree with TRBD1. The V segment lost 4 bases and the J segment 1 base; nucleotides outside the gene matches: 9. This CDR3 comprises 16 residues. Looked up from germline, CDR1 is SGHNT and CDR2 is YYREEE (reference sequence). Filled out from reference TRBV5-4 and TRBJ2-3, the complete variable domain reads ETGVTQSPTHLIKTRGQQVTLRCSSQSGHNTVSWYQQALGQGPQFIFQYYREEENGRGNFPPRFSGLQFPNYSSELNVNALELDDSALYLCASSPTGSVGTDTQYFGPGTRLTVL.

This clone occurred many times. This sequence joins TRBV25-1 and TRBJ1-2; maybe TRBD1 (6 bases). This CDR3 spans 13 amino acids. Trimming stripped 5 bases from V and 5 bases from J, with 12 bases between. Per germline, CDR1 MGHDK and CDR2 SYGVNS. The CDR3 DNA reads as TGTGCCAGCAGTCCCCCCGGACAGTATGGCTACACCTTC. It yields the protein CASSPPGQYGYTF.

The V call is TRBV30, the J call TRBJ2-6; D gene ambiguous. The CDR3 has 14 amino acids. The V end was cut by 7 bases, the J end by 4 bases, with 14 bases between. Germline V gene sequence: CDR1 GTSNPN, CDR2 SVGIG (reference sequence). CDR3 sequence reads: CAYLGVQGANVLTF. CDR3 nucleotides: TGTGCCTACCTTGGGGTTCAGGGGGCCAACGTCCTGACTTTC.

The chain has TRBV5-4 and TRBJ1-5; 10 bases line up with TRBD1. Germline CDR1 is SGHNT and CDR2 is YYREEE (reference sequence). This CDR3 has 14 amino acids. With 3 bases clipped from V and 5 bases from J, the junction kept 2 bases outside the gene matches. The CDR3 sequence is CASSSGQGDQPQHF. The CDR3 DNA follows: TGTGCCAGCAGCTCCGGACAGGGGGATCAGCCCCAGCATTTT. Full variable domain (missing parts from reference TRBV5-4 and TRBJ1-5): ETGVTQSPTHLIKTRGQQVTLRCSSQSGHNTVSWYQQALGQGPQFIFQYYREEENGRGNFPPRFSGLQFPNYSSELNVNALELDDSALYLCASSSGQGDQPQHFGDGTRLSIL.

This clone was seen more than once but under ten times. This rearrangement joins TRBV30 to TRBJ1-6, with TRBD1 matching 9 bases. The CDR3 totals 15 residues. From germline, CDR1 is GTSNPN and CDR2 SVGIG (reference sequence). The V segment lost 0 bases and the J segment 10 bases; nucleotides outside the gene matches: 7. The CDR3 spells CAWSVGDRVKSPLHF. CDR3 nucleotides: TGTGCCTGGAGTGTAGGGGACAGGGTGAAGTCACCCCTCCACTTT.

The CDR3 loop is CASSSIGLAGAAAEETQYF. The CDR3 DNA follows: TGTGCCAGCTCTTCGATAGGGCTAGCGGGGGCCGCTGCGGAAGAGACCCAGTACTTC. V usage is TRBV2 and J usage is TRBJ2-5; 10 nucleotides line up with TRBD2. Germline V gene data show CDR1 as SNHLY and CDR2 as FYNNEI. CDR3 size: 19 residues. The trim removed 8 bases at V and 3 bases at J, leaving 21 bases unmatched.

This clone was found a few times. V usage is TRBV7-9 and J usage is TRBJ2-2, with D unresolved. V gave up 1 base and J gave up 5 bases, with 8 bases separating them. The CDR3 is made up of 14 amino acids. Per germline, CDR1 SEHNR and CDR2 FQNEAQ (reference sequence). CDR3 coding DNA: TGTGCCAGCAGCTTAGATCTGAGAACCGGGGAGCTGTTTTTT. It specifies CASSLDLRTGELFF.

This clone was found a few times. The chain employs TRBV4-1 and TRBJ1-5, with D hard to call. Deletions cut 1 base from V and 0 bases from J, with 10 bases between. The germline gives CDR1 MGHRA, CDR2 YSYEKL. The CDR3 runs 16 residues. The CDR3 here is CASSQASGFSNQPQHF. CDR3 nucleotides: TGCGCCAGCAGCCAAGCATCGGGGTTTAGCAATCAGCCCCAGCATTTT.

This clone was detected only a few times. The chain uses TRBV6-5 and TRBJ1-2; no clear D gene. V was cut by 7 bases and J by 8 bases, with 20 bases left in between. Germline assignment: CDR1 MNHEY and CDR2 SVGAGI. The CDR3 length is 14 residues. The CDR3 region is CASTPGAIGGGYTF. Here the CDR3 DNA reads TGTGCCAGCACCCCGGGAGCTATTGGCGGGGGCTACACCTTC.

The V and J genes are TRBV27 and TRBJ1-6, with TRBD1 as a possible D gene (5 bases). The germline V gene has CDR1 MNHEY and CDR2 SMNVEV (reference sequence). Trimming took off 3 bases at V and 8 bases at J, with 14 bases between the two ends. This CDR3 spans 15 amino acids. CDR3 nucleotides: TGTGCCAGCAGTTTTATTGGTCTGGGGGATTCACCCCTCCACTTT. Its translation: CASSFIGLGDSPLHF.

This chain joins TRBV9 and TRBJ2-1, with 10 nucleotides matching TRBD1. V was clipped by 4 bases and J by 8 bases; unmatched bases: 9. CDR3 length: 15 residues. Germline assignment: CDR1 SGDLS and CDR2 YYNGEE. CDR3 sequence reads: CASSFGGQGSDEQFF. The CDR3 nucleotides are TGTGCCAGCAGCTTTGGGGGACAGGGGTCGGATGAGCAGTTCTTC.